What follows are 20 T cell receptor beta chains derived from one specimen sequenced in a study of regulatory T cells in long-lasting Graves disease. Time point given: newly diagnosed GD, antithyroid drugs for less than 3 months. RNA extracted from PBMCs served as the sequencing template. Construction of the TCR beta libraries employed iRepertoire HTBI primers in conjunction with Arm-PCR of CDR3 regions. TCRdb re-called the multiplex PCR reads with MiXCR, one entry per CDR3 protein. This sample has some 220,000 distinct CDR3 sequences, with around 19% found just once. This sample also belongs to another study, concerning T cells in Graves' hyperthyroidism and ophthalmopathy.

The material was peripheral blood mononuclear cells (PBMCs), obtained at new diagnosis, from a patient treated with antithyroid drugs. Every receptor here comes from a woman younger than 45 with Graves disease.

This clonotype appeared once. A much larger clone is a single base away; this may be a read error. Here the CDR3 omits its conserved ending phenylalanine or tryptophan, so a read error is the likely source. The chain is built from TRBV29-1 and TRBJ2-5; TRBD1 matches 8 bases. Germline V CDR1 and CDR2: SQVTM, ANQGSEA. The CDR3 is made up of 13 amino acids. Unmatched junction bases numbered 9, after V lost 8 bases and J lost 4 bases. CDR3 in DNA: TGCAGCCCTTCCAGGGGGCAGGGAGAGACCCAGTACCTC. Protein sequence: CSPSRGQGETQYL.

This clonotype was seen ten or more times. This rearrangement joins TRBV12-3 or TRBV12-4 to TRBJ1-2, with D tentatively TRBD1 (6 bases). This CDR3 region has 15 residues. Trimming removed 5 bases at V and 0 bases at J, with 13 bases between. The chain's CDR3 is CASSGRDIPNYGYTF. DNA of the CDR3: TGTGCCAGCAGTGGCCGGGACATCCCTAACTATGGCTACACCTTC.

Many counts were recorded for this clonotype. The chain has TRBV19 and TRBJ2-4, with TRBD1 as a possible D gene (6 bases). The germline V and J ends were trimmed by 5 bases and 0 bases, with 14 bases remaining between them. Germline V gene sequence: CDR1 LNHDA, CDR2 SQIVND (reference sequence). CDR3 length: 16 amino acids. The chain's CDR3 is CASSRGQKLAKNIQYF. In nucleotides, the CDR3 is TGTGCCAGTAGTCGAGGACAGAAACTAGCCAAAAACATTCAGTACTTC.

This clonotype showed up many times. The CDR3 DNA sequence: TGTGCCAGCAGTGCAAGGTACGAGCAGTACTTC. It encodes CASSARYEQYF. This chain links TRBV6-1 with TRBJ2-7, with D unclear. V lost 4 bases, J lost 4 bases, and 5 bases lay in between. The germline V gene has CDR1 MNHNS and CDR2 SASEGT. The CDR3 is made up of 11 amino acids.

This clonotype was counted ten times or more. CDR3 sequence (DNA): TGTGCCACCCTTTCGGGGGCTGGGGGCTACACCTTC. This sequence encodes CATLSGAGGYTF. This rearrangement joins TRBV2 to TRBJ1-2, with D tentatively TRBD1 (6 bases). The germline V and J ends were trimmed by 10 bases and 8 bases, with 17 bases remaining between them. Germline CDR1 reads SNHLY; CDR2 reads FYNNEI. CDR3 length equals 12 residues. The full variable domain, rest sourced from reference TRBV2 and TRBJ1-2, is EPEVTQTPSHQVTQMGQEVILRCVPISNHLYFYWYRQILGQKVEFLVSFYNNEISEKSEIFDDQFSVERPDGSNFTLKIRSTKLEDSAMYFCATLSGAGGYTFGSGTRLTVV.

This clonotype was observed at least ten times. CDR3 in amino acids: CASKLSGTSGYNEQFF. CDR3 DNA sequence: TGTGCCAGCAAATTGAGTGGGACTAGCGGATACAATGAGCAGTTCTTC. The chain uses TRBV27 and TRBJ2-1, with 11 bases identical to TRBD2. J was trimmed by 4 bases and V by 7 bases; bases with no gene match: 9. The CDR3 runs 16 residues. Germline V gene data show CDR1 as MNHEY and CDR2 as SMNVEV (reference sequence).

This clonotype was recorded many times. The J gene is TRBJ1-4, the V gene TRBV28; TRBD1 matches 10 bases. Trimming at V came to 5 bases and at J to 3 bases, leaving 3 bases not matched to a gene. CDR1 and CDR2 from the germline V gene are MDHEN and SYDVKM. This CDR3 is 15 amino acids long. The CDR3 loop is CASSIGQGANEKLFF. CDR3 nucleotide sequence: TGTGCCAGCAGTATAGGACAGGGGGCTAATGAAAAACTGTTTTTT.

Notes on this clonotype: A read error may be the cause here, since a much bigger clone is one base away. This likely comes from a read error, as the CDR3 has no conserved phenylalanine or tryptophan at its end. The chain recombines TRBV10-1 with TRBJ2-5, with D perhaps TRBD2 (5 bases). Germline V lookup: CDR1 WNHNN, CDR2 SYGVQD (reference sequence). Trimming took 7 bases from V and 3 from J, leaving 24 bases between them. The CDR3 extends over 17 amino acids. The CDR3 reads CASKRGSRLEEEETQYL. Here the CDR3 DNA reads TGCGCCAGCAAACGGGGATCAAGGTTGGAGGAAGAAGAGACCCAGTACCTC.

This clonotype was counted at least ten times. This chain uses TRBV30 with TRBJ1-2; D is ambiguous. Per germline, CDR1 GTSNPN and CDR2 SVGIG (reference sequence). CDR3 length: 13 amino acids. V was cut by 0 bases and J by 8 bases, with 13 bases left in between. CDR3 nucleotides: TGTGCCTGGAGTGTACCCGGAGTCAGGGGCTACACCTTC. Its protein product is CAWSVPGVRGYTF.

This clonotype was found many times. The V and J genes are TRBV13 and TRBJ1-2; D not certain. The V gene lost 2 bases and the J gene lost 6 bases, with 19 bases spanning the gap. Germline CDR1 PRHDT, CDR2 FYEKMQ (reference sequence). CDR3 length: 16 residues. The CDR3 loop reads CASSLITEPKENGYTF. For the CDR3, the DNA is TGTGCCAGCAGCTTAATAACAGAACCGAAGGAGAATGGCTACACCTTC.

The rearrangement joins TRBV18 to TRBJ2-3; D possibly corresponds to TRBD2 (6 bases). CDR1 is KGHSH, CDR2 LQKENI, per germline. The V end was cut by 5 bases, the J end by 5 bases, with 20 bases between. This CDR3 region has 16 residues. The CDR3 bases are TGTGCCAGCTCAGCGGGATTTGCACCGTCAGTAGATACGCAGTATTTT. Translated, it gives CASSAGFAPSVDTQYF.

This clonotype was counted many times. V and J are TRBV20-1 and TRBJ2-1, with D uncertain. This CDR3 has 13 residues. Trimming shortened V by 4 bases and J by 4 bases, and 11 bases separated the two germline ends. The germline V gene has CDR1 DFQATT and CDR2 SNEGSKA (reference sequence). This chain's CDR3 is CSAIPLDYNEQFF. DNA of the CDR3: TGCAGTGCTATCCCTTTGGATTACAATGAGCAGTTCTTC.

The J gene is TRBJ2-4, the V gene TRBV19; no definite D call. Trimming removed 0 bases at V and 0 bases at J, with 12 bases between. The CDR3 covers 17 residues. Germline V CDR1 and CDR2: LNHDA, SQIVND (reference sequence). DNA for the CDR3: TGTGCCAGTAGTATAGATCGAACGGGCCTAGCCAAAAACATTCAGTACTTC. Translating it yields CASSIDRTGLAKNIQYF.

This chain links TRBV5-1 with TRBJ2-5, with TRBD1 matching 8 bases. Losses at the gene ends were 3 bases for V and 4 bases for J; bases not matched to a gene: 11. CDR1 SGHRS and CDR2 YFSETQ come from the germline V gene. This CDR3 spans 16 amino acids. The CDR3 DNA is TGCGCCAGCAGCTCTCTGGACAGGGACTCCGGAGAGACCCAGTACTTC. Its protein product is CASSSLDRDSGETQYF.

This clonotype has ten or more counts. The chain is built from TRBV12-3 or TRBV12-4 and TRBJ2-6; D ambiguous. The CDR3 runs to 14 residues. The V gene lost 8 bases and the J gene lost 0 bases, with 8 bases spanning the gap. This CDR3 reads CASLMNSGANVLTF. DNA for the CDR3: TGTGCCAGCCTGATGAACTCTGGGGCCAACGTCCTGACTTTC.

This sequence joins TRBV4-3 and TRBJ2-3, with 8 bases matching TRBD2. There are 18 residues in the CDR3. The germline gives CDR1 LGHNA, CDR2 YSLEER. V trimming: 0 bases; J trimming: 0 bases; junction bases outside the gene matches: 8. The CDR3 nucleotides are TGCGCCAGCAGCCAAGATCGGCTAGCGGGCGCTAGCACAGATACGCAGTATTTT. This gives the protein CASSQDRLAGASTDTQYF.

This clonotype was recorded at least ten times. V and J are TRBV5-6 and TRBJ1-1, with D unresolved. The germline V and J ends were trimmed by 5 bases and 1 base, with 9 bases remaining between them. The CDR3 is made up of 13 amino acids. CDR1 is SGHDT and CDR2 is YYEEEE in the germline V gene. CDR3 nucleotide sequence: TGTGCCAGCAGTTTTGGTGGGAACACTGAAGCTTTCTTT. Protein: CASSFGGNTEAFF.

This clonotype was seen at least ten times. The CDR3 region is CASTALGEGSATYEQYF. In nucleotides, the CDR3 is TGCGCCAGCACCGCACTTGGGGAGGGATCAGCCACCTACGAGCAGTACTTC. The rearrangement joins TRBV5-1 to TRBJ2-7, with 7 nucleotides matching TRBD2. The ends lost 6 bases at V and 2 bases at J; junction bases unmatched: 17. From germline, CDR1 is SGHRS and CDR2 YFSETQ. There are 17 residues in the CDR3.

This clonotype was detected many times. The chain employs TRBV18 and TRBJ1-6; 9 bases agree with TRBD1. V was clipped by 4 bases and J by 6 bases; unmatched bases: 10. Germline V lookup: CDR1 KGHSH, CDR2 LQKENI. The CDR3 is 17 amino acids. CDR3 coding DNA: TGTGCCAGCTCACGAGGAGGGACAGGGAGGAGTAATTCACCCCTCCACTTT. Protein sequence: CASSRGGTGRSNSPLHF.

The CDR3 region has the DNA TGTGCCAGCAGTCTGGATGGGAGGGACGTGGAGGGCGAGCAGTACTTC. This encodes CASSLDGRDVEGEQYF. J is TRBJ2-7 and V is TRBV12-3 or TRBV12-4; 7 bases fit TRBD2. The CDR3 totals 16 residues. The V and J ends lost 5 bases and 6 bases, in that order; junction bases with no gene match: 16.